This TCR beta chain was observed in a study of blood T cell repertoires in COVID-19. The CDR3 has 16 residues. This table comes from immunoSEQ multiplex PCR, and its TCRdb copy is limited to in-frame clones, with some not included. The table shows approximately 260,000 clones, with roughly 80% occurring only once. Sequences were obtained from peripheral blood. V usage is TRBV12-2 and J usage is TRBJ1-5; no DNA check was done on the table's D call, TRBD1. TRBV12-2 is given as a pseudogene. This sequence originates from an elderly woman with acute or convalescent COVID-19. The CDR3 nucleotides are TGTGCAAGTCGCTTAGTGGAGGGACAGGGGAATCAGCCCCAGCATTTT. It specifies CASRLVEGQGNQPQHF.